This entry describes one T cell receptor (beta chain). Its antigen is not identified. The sample is drawn from a study of vaccination and CD4 T cells after COVID-19. Study-wide results and limits: Early post-infection timepoints were missing, and relatively few convalescent patients were studied.

Sequence data for DNA of cultured CD4+ T cells were generated by the Oncomine TCR Beta short-read assay. TCRdb re-called the PCR reads with MiXCR, one entry per CDR3 protein. The sample lists about 20,000 distinct CDR3 sequences, under 30% occurring once. Germline V gene sequence: CDR1 SGHRS, CDR2 YFSETQ. This CDR3 spans 16 amino acids. Trimming took 5 bases from V and 2 from J, leaving 14 bases between them. Treatment: approximately 11-day PBMC culture with coronavirus spike peptide pools or control peptides (ViraFEST assay). This receptor was identified in a human donor with COVID-19. This chain connects TRBV5-1 to TRBJ2-6, with D perhaps assigned TRBD1 or TRBD2 (5 bases each). Source material: cultured CD4+ T cells from blood. The CDR3: CASSSGGTTGANVLTF. The CDR3 bases are TGCGCCAGCAGTAGTGGGGGAACCACTGGGGCCAACGTCCTGACTTTC. Full variable domain (outside the CDR3, taken from reference TRBV5-1 and TRBJ2-6): KAGVTQTPRYLIKTRGQQVTLSCSPISGHRSVSWYQQTPGQGLQFLFEYFSETQRNKGNFPGRFSGRQFSNSRSEMNVSTLELGDSALYLCASSSGGTTGANVLTFGAGSRLTVL.